The following is a T cell receptor (beta chain) sequence with its context. What this receptor recognizes is not known. The junction differs from germline at one of its ends, possibly a read error. Donors were a few dozen systemically healthy Caucasian individuals from Russia aged roughly 6 to 90 years. Approximately 9.3 milliliters of peripheral blood were collected from each donor into EDTA-treated Vacutainer tubes. Ficoll-Paque density-gradient centrifugation was used to isolate PBMCs, with at least 7 million obtained per sample. Total RNA, at least 6 micrograms per sample, was extracted from PBMCs with Trizol reagent. Naive CD45RAhigh/CD27high T cell percentages were measured by flow cytometry on a PBMC aliquot from every donor. The data are from a study of blood T cells in healthy people across ages (dated by TCRdb to about 2015). Regarding the study in general: In model experiments, roughly one uniquely barcoded TCR beta cDNA molecule per two T cells was captured by template switching. The donors were divided into four age groups: young (average approximately 15 years), middle-aged (almost 40), aged (62) and long-lived (about 79). Donors of different ages were randomly distributed across sequencing lanes to avoid experimental bias. Two additional independent replicas of 1 million unique cDNA reads from the same blood draw were analyzed for two donors (one aged 18 to 30 and one aged 80 or older). Using deep sequencing normalized with unique cDNA molecular identifiers, the study measured how TCR beta repertoire diversity changes with age. The paper's findings and limits, for the study overall: Bulk unsorted PBMC profiling prevented conclusive comparison of naive and antigen-experienced compartments. Compared with the aged group, the long-lived group had more naive CD4+ T cells, fewer expanded clones and increased TCR diversity, suggesting age selection. Observed TCR beta diversity per million T cells fell roughly linearly with age, and a significant reduction was already apparent by age roughly 40. There was a strong correlation between observed TCR beta diversity and the percentage of naive T cells measured by flow cytometry. The CMV infection status of donors was not known, potentially confounding age-related changes in expanded clonotypes. Total diversity estimates from one million sequenced T cells were considered lower bounds and underestimates.

Library generation was performed with 5' RACE. Sequencing was performed on an Illumina HiSeq 2500. A second roughly 7 to 11 cycle PCR used a sample-barcoded 5' primer and a J-beta primer mix. A unique molecular identifier was introduced onto each TCR beta cDNA molecule by a template-switch 5' adaptor carrying 12 random nucleotides. At least 2.5 million CDR3-containing paired-end reads were obtained from each sample. First-strand cDNA synthesis was performed from all RNA using the Mint cDNA synthesis kit, with priming by a TRBC-specific oligonucleotide. All cDNA was treated with uracil-DNA glycosylase and then went through a first 18-cycle PCR with the universal primers M1SS and BC2_uni_R. Concerning the study's data processing: For normalization, 1 million high-quality reads, each with a distinct molecular identifier, were randomly selected from each sample. Instead of being binned into consensus sequences, reads with shared molecular identifiers were discarded. MiTCR, set to a Q25 quality threshold and the strictest error-elimination algorithm, was used for CDR3 identification, clonotype clustering and error correction. Lower-bound total TCR beta diversity was estimated with a nonparametric unseen species model using Euler transformation. TCRdb passed the public sequencing reads through fastp at Q25 and MiXCR, retaining productive beta sequences. Each CDR3 protein gets just one entry, which takes the most common genes and DNA from the rows behind it. The V and J calls here are based on TCRdb, not the publication. The sample yields about 400,000 distinct CDR3 sequences; roughly half were counted once. About 54% of the sample comes from the top ten.

This clonotype was obtained from a man aged 55 to 70 in good health. Material: blood.

The encoded CDR3 is CASSLARDSYGYIF. The nucleotides are TGTGCCAGCAGCTTAGCCCGGGACTCCTATGGCTACATCTTC. This sequence uses TRBV7-2 and TRBJ1-2; tentative D gene TRBD1, with 5 bases matching. The CDR3 spans 14 residues, from the cysteine through the phenylalanine. Kept here is only the CDR3 DNA, which spans 42 bases and is read in frame from base 1. Looking up the germline V gene yields CDR1 SGHTA and CDR2 FQGNSA.